The clone carrying this TCR beta chain appeared many times. What it binds is not known. Regarding treatment: about 20 received Ad26.COV2.S at low or high dose, single or two shots; about 5 received placebo; per-sample allocation not given. Sample collection was performed on day 63 after the first vaccine or placebo injection. It was an adult aged 18-55 years in Boston who was the donor. The record originates from a study of Ad26.COV2.S vaccination and SARS-CoV-2 variants. For the study at large: In the study, Ad26.COV2.S was injected intramuscularly once, or twice 56 days apart.

General study results and limits: Participants given vaccine showed non-spike TCR breadth similar to that of placebo recipients. Substantial breadth was reportedly displayed by spike-specific CD8+ and CD4+ T cell responses after vaccination.

The CDR3 consists of 12 residues. Germline CDR1 reads SNHLY; CDR2 reads FYNNEI. V lost 7 bases to trimming and J lost 6 bases, with 9 bases between them. The table came from immunoSEQ multiplex PCR; TCRdb's copy has only in-frame clones and leaves some out. The data hold 400,000 to 500,000 clones, with roughly 88% observed a single time. The chain uses TRBV2 and TRBJ2-2; D is unclear. Here the sequenced sample was peripheral blood, taken in a trial of Ad26.COV2.S vaccine versus placebo. The receptor's source is a person aged 18-65 years who received the Ad26.COV2.S COVID-19 vaccine or a placebo. CDR3 DNA sequence: TGTGCCAGCAAAGAATCCCCCGGGGAGCTGTTTTTT. Its protein is CASKESPGELFF.